The clone carrying this TCR beta chain was picked up one time. These data originate in a study of OX40 agonist ivuxolimab in advanced cancers. Measured with immunoSEQ multiplex PCR; TCRdb has only the in-frame clones, and not every one. The profile shows tens of thousands of clones, 70% to 85% of them singletons. V lost 3 bases to trimming and J lost 0 bases; unmatched junction nucleotides: 10. The CDR3 has 17 residues. The germline gives CDR1 GTSNPN, CDR2 SVGIG (reference sequence). The sample was CD4+ or CD8+ T cells sorted from blood, taken in a trial of the OX40 agonist ivuxolimab. This TCR came from an adult with an advanced solid tumor such as melanoma, head and neck, liver or kidney cancer. The chain combines TRBV30 with TRBJ2-7, with 11 bases aligning to TRBD2. DNA for the CDR3: TGTGCCTGGAGGAGGAGTCTAGCGGGAGGCCTCTCCTACGAGCAGTACTTC. Amino acids: CAWRRSLAGGLSYEQYF. Looking up the rest from reference TRBV30 and TRBJ2-7 gives the full variable domain: SQTIHQWPATLVQPVGSPLSLECTVEGTSNPNLYWYRQAAGRGLQLLFYSVGIGQISSEVPQNLSASRPQDRQFILSSKKLLLSDSGFYLCAWRRSLAGGLSYEQYFGPGTRLTVT.